This T cell receptor beta chain came from a study of T cell repertoires in cytomegalovirus infection. Looking at the study overall: It was the public TCR beta signatures that indicated both CMV infection and matching HLA type. General study points: HLA-C-restricted CMV-specific TCR beta clonotypes were dominant in the ex vivo response. Summed frequency of public TCR beta families distinguished CMV carriers with the relevant HLA.

The CDR3 runs to 14 residues. CDR1 MNHEY and CDR2 SVGEGT come from the germline V gene. V was clipped by 2 bases and J by 6 bases; unmatched bases: 4. This clonotype was recorded at least ten times. What it binds is unknown. TCRdb redid the calling of the reads with MiXCR, one entry per CDR3 protein. The sample records under 350,000 distinct CDR3 sequences, over 7.5% being singletons. The sequence derives from a human donor in good health (CMV status not recorded). Some clones in this sample may be carry-over from other donors' samples. The sequenced sample consisted of PBMCs. The rearrangement joins TRBV6-2 or TRBV6-3 to TRBJ2-1; 7 bases are shared with TRBD2. The CDR3 loop reads CASSYRDYVNEQFF. The CDR3 nucleotides read TGTGCCAGCAGTTACCGGGACTACGTCAATGAGCAGTTCTTC.